Listed here is a single TCR beta chain. Its antigen is not identified. The data are from a study of long-term antiretroviral therapy in people with HIV. This CDR3 contains 14 residues. With 0 bases removed from V and 5 bases from J, the gap between germline ends came to 9 bases. CDR1 and CDR2 (germline): SGHRS, YFSETQ. Study observations and caveats: On ART adherence, viral resistance or therapy changes, no data were available. HIV repertoires showed narrower CDR3 length ranges than controls. Repertoire composition at all time points was dominated by clones that had expanded before ART.

The assay, immunoSEQ v3.0, was run at survey level. TCRdb keeps only in-frame clones here, not all; method: immunoSEQ multiplex PCR. This sample has roughly 20,000 clones, with roughly 70% found just once. Two or more post-ART PBMC samples, plus at least one pre-ART sample, were available for each donor. The specimen was unsorted PBMCs, collected 0.5 years before starting antiretroviral therapy. The chain recombines TRBV5-1 with TRBJ2-1; no reliable D call. The TCR comes from a man aged 18 to 30 with HIV. Here the CDR3 reads CASSLESFNNEQFF. CDR3 sequence (DNA): TGCGCCAGCAGCTTGGAATCCTTCAACAATGAGCAGTTCTTC.